Below, one TCR beta chain is given with its context. Its antigen is as yet unknown. The missing CDR3 end, 3 residues past where the read stops, is filled in from the germline J gene. This sample is part of a study of T cells in women clearing cervical HPV infection. Overall study context: Women with histologically confirmed HPV16-related CIN3 or worse, 2 with invasive cancer, served as cases. Findings and caveats of the study: CIN3+ cases had significantly higher TCR repertoire richness than controls, but evenness did not differ.

Germline CDR1 and CDR2: DFQATT and SNEGSKA (reference sequence). J gave up 4 bases and V 5 bases, and 14 bases lay outside the gene matches. The length of the CDR3 is 16 residues. TCR beta CDR3 amplified by multiplex PCR from roughly 1,300 ng genomic DNA. Sequencing used immunoSEQ multiplex PCR; TCRdb keeps in-frame clones, though not all of them. The sample table sets out about 36,000 clones. The sequencing input was blood buffy coat. This clonotype was sampled from a woman between 18 and 69 years old with a cervical HPV16 infection that either progressed to CIN3+ or cleared (not recorded which). The chain couples TRBV20-1 to TRBJ2-7; 10 nucleotides align to TRBD1. Incomplete CDR3 DNA: TGCAGTGCTCCTAGAAACAGACAGGGGGCAGGGTACGAG. Amino acids: CSAPRNRQGAGYE. The whole CDR3 region reads CSAPRNRQGAGYEQYF.